This T cell receptor beta chain came from a study of blood T cell repertoires in COVID-19. Study-level background: Sites across the United States, Italy and Spain contributed samples from acute and convalescent COVID-19. The cDNA or gDNA used as material had been derived from T cells, B-cell-depleted T cells, or PBMCs.

Per the germline V gene, CDR1 is LGHNA and CDR2 is YNFKEQ. There are 17 residues in the CDR3. The V gene end was trimmed by 4 bases and the J gene end by 6 bases; junction bases not matched to a gene: 11. The authors' processing: Cell counts per sample came from amplifying reference gene primers. The assay was immunoSEQ multiplex PCR, and TCRdb's table has in-frame clones only and misses some. V and J calls and clone size come straight from that table; D and trimming were deduced from the DNA. The table includes around 150,000 clones, 75% to 90% detected once. Sequencing input: peripheral blood. The sequence was obtained from a man between 60 and 75 years old with active or convalescent COVID-19. This chain connects TRBV4-2 to TRBJ2-1; 11 positions agree with TRBD2. Here the CDR3 DNA reads TGTGCCAGCAGCCCAACCTGGTTTGGGACTAGCGGCAATGAGCAGTTCTTC. Encoded protein: CASSPTWFGTSGNEQFF.